This TCR beta chain was sequenced in a study of neoadjuvant anti-PD-1 for oral cavity cancer. At the level of the study: Around day 43, patients without progression received a fourth nivolumab dose before surgery.

Measured with immunoSEQ multiplex PCR; TCRdb has only the in-frame clones, and not every one. This table holds tens of thousands of clones, 25% to 35% found once. Study findings and constraints: Post-treatment tumors with larger preexisting clones showed more shrinkage.

As for this clone: What it binds is not known.

The CDR3 is made up of 13 amino acids. V gave up 5 bases and J gave up 1 base, with 11 bases separating them. Germline values: CDR1 SQVTM, CDR2 ANQGSEA. Regarding time point: after neoadjuvant nivolumab, at surgical resection. The V gene is TRBV29-1, the J gene TRBJ2-5; D is ambiguous. The clonotype originates from a person aged 40 to 85 with oral cavity squamous cell carcinoma. The sample was tumor tissue, taken after nivolumab (anti-PD-1) treatment. This chain's CDR3 is CSVRKLPQETQYF. The CDR3 DNA reads TGCAGCGTTCGAAAGCTGCCCCAAGAGACCCAGTACTTC. The whole variable domain, filled in from reference TRBV29-1 and TRBJ2-5, reads SAVISQKPSRDICQRGTSLTIQCQVDSQVTMMFWYRQQPGQSLTLIATANQGSEATYESGFVIDKFPISRPNLTFSTLTVSNMSPEDSSIYLCSVRKLPQETQYFGPGTRLLVL.